The sequence of this T cell receptor (beta chain) was determined in a study of regulatory T cells in long-lasting Graves disease. About the research overall: Recently diagnosed Graves' patients had received antithyroid drugs for under 3 months.

TCR beta libraries were built with iRepertoire HTBI primers and Arm-PCR of CDR3 regions. Authors' analysis steps: Among the samples, around 58 TRBV and some 15 TRBJ segments were identified. TCRdb analysed the multiplex PCR reads with MiXCR anew, one entry per CDR3 protein. For this entry, the V and J calls and clone size follow TCRdb and not the study's own pipeline. The repertoire consists of over 450,000 distinct CDR3 sequences, with about 11% occurring once and the leading ten covering around 9.3%. The CDR3 extends over 13 amino acids. Germline CDR1 SGHNT, CDR2 YENEEA. Time point of the sample: newly diagnosed GD, antithyroid drugs for less than 3 months. Extracted RNA from PBMCs served as the source of the TCR library. Turning to this clonotype: The germline gene is not matched at one end of the junction; a read error may be the cause.

These data were also reused for a study on T cells in Graves' hyperthyroidism and ophthalmopathy. Per that paper: TCR CDR3 underwent first-round RT-PCR with the HTBI primer set. Progression to ophthalmopathy was predicted a median of roughly 6.8 months early.

V usage is TRBV11-3 and J usage is TRBJ2-1; no clear D. The source material was peripheral blood mononuclear cells (PBMCs), sampled at new diagnosis, from a patient treated with antithyroid drugs. The source of this sequence is a woman aged 25 to 39 with Graves disease. Written as DNA, the CDR3 is TGTGCCGGCAGCTTAGGGTCCTACAATGAGCAGTTCTTC. Translation: CAGSLGSYNEQFF.